These 15 T cell receptor beta chains were all obtained from the same sample, sequenced in a study of blood T cell repertoires in COVID-19. The repertoire was sequenced with immunoSEQ multiplex PCR; TCRdb's copy has only in-frame clones and lacks some. Of more than 100,000 clones listed, 88% are singletons. Sequenced sample: peripheral blood. These TCRs come from a human donor in a cohort sampled during active COVID-19.

The chain links TRBV6-1 to TRBJ1-6; the D is unclear. The V end lost 0 bases, the J end lost 13 bases, and 13 bases lay between the germline ends. This CDR3 has 14 residues. CDR1 is MNHNS, CDR2 SASEGT, per germline. CDR3 sequence: CASSEASRRSPLHF. CDR3 DNA sequence: TGTGCCAGCAGTGAAGCGAGTCGGAGGTCCCCCCTCCACTTT.

The sample holds a few counts of this clone. This sequence joins TRBV6-5 and TRBJ1-4; D may be TRBD1 (6 bases). Germline assignment: CDR1 MNHEY and CDR2 SVGAGI. Trimming stripped 7 bases from V and 10 bases from J, with 22 bases between. This CDR3 contains 15 residues. The CDR3 sequence is CASTPRGGGGSKLFF. The CDR3 DNA is TGTGCCAGCACTCCCCGAGGGGGGGGCGGTTCAAAACTGTTTTTT.

This chain uses TRBV11-2 with TRBJ2-5; TRBD2 agrees at 7 bases. The length of the CDR3 is 13 residues. Germline V gene lookup returns CDR1 SGHAT and CDR2 FQNNGV. After removal of 1 base from V and 5 bases from J, the junction contained 1 base not matched to a gene. The CDR3 protein is CASSLGGGETQYF. DNA for the CDR3: TGTGCCAGCAGCTTAGGCGGGGGTGAGACCCAGTACTTC.

V and J are TRBV19 and TRBJ2-6; weak D call: TRBD1 (5 bases). Looked up from germline, CDR1 is LNHDA and CDR2 is SQIVND (reference sequence). The CDR3 is 15 amino acids. The V end lost 5 bases, the J end lost 0 bases, and 8 bases lay between the germline ends. The CDR3 sequence: CASSQGGSGANVLTF. The CDR3 nucleotides read TGTGCCAGTAGTCAGGGCGGCTCTGGGGCCAACGTCCTGACTTTC.

The V call is TRBV4-1, the J call TRBJ2-1, with D hard to call. Germline V gives CDR1 MGHRA, CDR2 YSYEKL. Trimming pared 0 bases from V and 0 bases from J, leaving 12 bases between. This CDR3 is built from 17 residues. As DNA, the CDR3 is TGCGCCAGCAGCCAAGAGAGTCGTTTAAGCTCCTACAATGAGCAGTTCTTC. Its translation is CASSQESRLSSYNEQFF.

V and J are TRBV15 and TRBJ1-1; no definite D call. Germline V gene lookup returns CDR1 LNHNV and CDR2 YYDKDF (reference sequence). The CDR3 contains 13 residues. V gave up 3 bases and J gave up 1 base, with 6 bases separating them. The CDR3 nucleotides read TGTGCCACCAGCAGTCTCGGGAACACTGAAGCTTTCTTT. This gives the protein CATSSLGNTEAFF.

The V call is TRBV18, the J call TRBJ2-7, with 9 positions matching TRBD1. The CDR3 sequence is 15 residues long. Unmatched junction bases numbered 5, after V lost 3 bases and J lost 2 bases. The V gene's germline CDR1 is KGHSH and CDR2 LQKENI. Written as DNA, the CDR3 is TGTGCCAGCTCACCTGGGACAGGGTTTACCTACGAGCAGTACTTC. As protein: CASSPGTGFTYEQYF.

CDR3 sequence (DNA): TGTGCCAGCAGCCTTAGGAACAGGGGGCGGACTGAAGCTTTCTTT. This encodes CASSLRNRGRTEAFF. V gene TRBV7-9 combines with J gene TRBJ1-1, with TRBD1 identical over 9 bases. Germline V gene data show CDR1 as SEHNR and CDR2 as FQNEAQ (reference sequence). V lost 5 bases, J lost 5 bases, and 9 bases stayed unmatched. The CDR3 contains 15 residues.

The chain employs TRBV4-2 and TRBJ1-4, with 9 bases matching TRBD1. Trimming cost V 3 bases and J 8 bases; bases outside gene matches: 4. Germline CDR1 is LGHNA and CDR2 is YNFKEQ. The CDR3 is made up of 14 amino acids. In DNA, the CDR3 is TGTGCCAGCAGCCATGGGACAGGGAACGAAAAACTGTTTTTT. Translated: CASSHGTGNEKLFF.

This clone was seen a single time. V gene TRBV5-6 combines with J gene TRBJ1-1; perhaps TRBD1 as D (5 bases). The length of the CDR3 is 16 residues. Germline CDR1 reads SGHDT; CDR2 reads YYEEEE. V lost 4 bases and J lost 3, with 19 bases in between. The DNA for the CDR3 is TGTGCCAGCAGCGCCGCGGGGACCTGGTGGGACACTGAAGCTTTCTTT. Its translation: CASSAAGTWWDTEAFF.

For the CDR3, the DNA is TGTGCCAGCAGCCAACCCCCTATGGGGGCCAACGTCCTGACTTTC. Translated: CASSQPPMGANVLTF. The chain joins TRBV7-2 to TRBJ2-6; no clear D. V was clipped by 5 bases and J by 4 bases, with 12 bases between them. Looked up from germline, CDR1 is SGHTA and CDR2 is FQGNSA. This CDR3 contains 15 residues.

This clone has a single count. The chain joins TRBV4-1 to TRBJ1-5, with D possibly TRBD1 on 6 matching bases. The CDR3 has 15 amino acids. Looked up from germline, CDR1 is MGHRA and CDR2 is YSYEKL. Trimming removed 0 bases from V and 7 bases from J, with 13 bases in between. The CDR3 is CASSQDRGAGQPQHF. The CDR3 nucleotides read TGCGCCAGCAGCCAAGACAGGGGTGCTGGACAGCCCCAGCATTTT.

The V gene is TRBV5-8, the J gene TRBJ1-1; D unresolved. Germline lookup yields CDR1 SGHTS and CDR2 YDEGEE. There are 15 residues in the CDR3. Trimming shortened V by 0 bases and J by 0 bases, and 9 bases separated the two germline ends. CDR3 in DNA: TGTGCCAGCAGCTTGGTTGCGGGCCTGAACACTGAAGCTTTCTTT. This gives the protein CASSLVAGLNTEAFF. Full variable domain (remainder filled in from reference TRBV5-8 and TRBJ1-1): EAGVTQSPTHLIKTRGQQATLRCSPISGHTSVYWYQQALGLGLQFLLWYDEGEERNRGNFPPRFSGRQFPNYSSELNVNALELEDSALYLCASSLVAGLNTEAFFGQGTRLTVV.

The chain combines TRBV19 with TRBJ1-2, with D possibly TRBD1 on 5 matching bases. The V gene lost 3 bases and the J gene lost 2 bases, with 13 bases spanning the gap. CDR1 and CDR2 from the germline V gene are LNHDA and SQIVND (reference sequence). The CDR3 is 15 residues long. CDR3 bases: TGTGCCAGTAGTATTGGGGCAGCGCCCAACTATGGCTACACCTTC. This sequence encodes CASSIGAAPNYGYTF.

This clone was detected only a few times. The rearrangement joins TRBV18 to TRBJ2-6; unclear D gene. V was pared by 4 bases and J by 0 bases, with 7 bases between. CDR3 size: 15 residues. CDR1 is KGHSH, CDR2 LQKENI, per germline. The CDR3 region is CASSQQSSGANVLTF. The CDR3 region has the DNA TGTGCCAGCTCACAACAGAGCTCTGGGGCCAACGTCCTGACTTTC.